This TCR beta chain was identified in a study of human T cells and chemical hapten exposure. The ends were cut back, 7 bases at V and 2 bases at J, with 9 bases in the middle. The CDR3 covers 13 residues. The germline V gene has CDR1 SNHLY and CDR2 FYNNEI. Time point meaning: patch test 1, 2 weeks after DPC sensitization. Sample treatment: therapeutic diphenylcyclopropenone sensitization with weekly scalp DPC. TCRdb ran MiXCR on the RACE reads and lists one entry per CDR3 protein. The table has just over 80,000 distinct CDR3 sequences, around 11% seen once. The source of this sequence is a woman in her forties or fifties with alopecia areata. Some clones in this sample may be carry-over from other donors' samples. The chain employs TRBV2 and TRBJ1-5; maybe TRBD1 (6 bases). The sequencing here drew on whole blood, taken in connection with sensitization to the hapten diphenylcyclopropenone (DPC). CDR3 nucleotides: TGTGCCAGCAATAGACAGGGCAATCAGCCCCAGCATTTT. Protein product: CASNRQGNQPQHF.